This T cell receptor (beta chain) was captured in a study of T cells in Graves' hyperthyroidism and ophthalmopathy. Study-wide results and limits: In blood, most of the thyroid clonotypes expanded above 0.001 were also present.

About this clonotype: The antigen remains unidentified.

The diagnoses drew upon clinical symptoms, serum thyroxine and TRAb, thyroid ultrasound and orbital computed tomography. V gave up 5 bases and J gave up 5 bases, with 19 bases separating them. Germline V CDR1 and CDR2: DFQATT, SNEGSKA (reference sequence). The CDR3 length is 15 residues. From RNA transcripts, TCR beta CDR3 regions were amplified. The HTBI set primed first-round TCR CDR3 RT-PCR. One entry per CDR3 protein, called by TCRdb with MiXCR from the multiplex PCR reads. The table has 450,000 to 600,000 distinct CDR3 sequences, 12% to 15% seen once. This receptor was identified in a woman aged 40 to 50 with Graves' hyperthyroidism. V gene TRBV20-1 combines with J gene TRBJ1-5, with D maybe TRBD1 (6 bases). Sequencing was performed on blood. DNA of the CDR3: TGCAGTGCTCTACTGCCCGGGACACCCCATCAGCCCCAGCATTTT. Protein sequence: CSALLPGTPHQPQHF.